This TCR beta chain was captured by sequencing in a study of TIL therapy for anti-PD-1-resistant metastatic lung cancer. Overall study context: Tumors carried a median approximately 1.6 non-synonymous mutations per megabase.

Germline V lookup: CDR1 LNHDA, CDR2 SQIVND (reference sequence). After removal of 6 bases from V and 10 bases from J, the junction contained 9 bases not matched to a gene. CDR3 length equals 14 residues. The time point here: pre-treatment sample, taken before nivolumab and TIL therapy. Pleural nodules or supraclavicular lymph nodes made up most of the excised metastases sampled. Study findings and constraints: TIL cultures after expansion showed higher clonality and lower diversity than baseline tumor (median about 6% vs 30%).

The libraries were made with immunoSEQ v3. Survey-level samples got about 2 million read pairs; deep-level samples got about 4.5-6.5 million. Method: immunoSEQ multiplex PCR; TCRdb's copy keeps in-frame clones and lacks some. The sample consists of more than 90,000 clones, roughly 65% of them appearing once. This clone has at least ten counts. Its antigen is unidentified. The sequence came from a person between 25 and 80 years old with non-small cell lung cancer. The chain has TRBV19 and TRBJ2-1, with 10 bases fitting TRBD2. This material consisted of tumor tissue, taken at baseline. The CDR3 spells CASRKLAGSQEQFF. CDR3 DNA sequence: TGTGCCAGTAGGAAACTAGCGGGATCACAGGAGCAGTTCTTC.